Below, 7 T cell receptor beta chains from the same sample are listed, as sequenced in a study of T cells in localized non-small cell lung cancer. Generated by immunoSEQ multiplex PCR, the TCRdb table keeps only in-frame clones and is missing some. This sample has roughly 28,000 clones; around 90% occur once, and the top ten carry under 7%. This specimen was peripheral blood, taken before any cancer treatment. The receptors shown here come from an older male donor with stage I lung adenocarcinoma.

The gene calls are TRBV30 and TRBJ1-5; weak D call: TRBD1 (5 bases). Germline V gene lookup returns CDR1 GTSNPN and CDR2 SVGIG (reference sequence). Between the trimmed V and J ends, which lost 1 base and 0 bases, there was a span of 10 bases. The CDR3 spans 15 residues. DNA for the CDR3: TGTGCCTGGAGTGAAGACAGCCATAGCAATCAGCCCCAGCATTTT. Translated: CAWSEDSHSNQPQHF.

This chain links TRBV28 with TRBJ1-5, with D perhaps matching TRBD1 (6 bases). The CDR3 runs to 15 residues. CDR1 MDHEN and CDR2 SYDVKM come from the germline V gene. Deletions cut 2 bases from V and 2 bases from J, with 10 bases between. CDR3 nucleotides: TGTGCCAGCAGTTTAAGGGGGGCCGGCAATCAGCCCCAGCATTTT. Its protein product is CASSLRGAGNQPQHF.

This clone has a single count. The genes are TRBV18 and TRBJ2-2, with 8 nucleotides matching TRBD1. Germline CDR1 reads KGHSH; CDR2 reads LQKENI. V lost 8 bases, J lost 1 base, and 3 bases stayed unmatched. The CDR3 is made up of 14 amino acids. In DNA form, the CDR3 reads TGTGCCAGCCGACAGGGGATGAACACCGGGGAGCTGTTTTTT. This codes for CASRQGMNTGELFF.

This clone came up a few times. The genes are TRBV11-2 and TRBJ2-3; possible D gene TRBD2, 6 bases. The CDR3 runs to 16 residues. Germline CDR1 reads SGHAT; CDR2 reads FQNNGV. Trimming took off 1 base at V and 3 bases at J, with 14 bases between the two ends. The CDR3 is CASSLVAGSATDTQYF. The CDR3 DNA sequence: TGTGCCAGCAGCTTAGTTGCGGGGTCTGCAACAGATACGCAGTATTTT.

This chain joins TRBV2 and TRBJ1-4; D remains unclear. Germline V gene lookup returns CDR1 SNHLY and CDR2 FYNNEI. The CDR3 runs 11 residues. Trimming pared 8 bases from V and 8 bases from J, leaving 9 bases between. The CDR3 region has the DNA TGTGCCAGCGTCCTCCGGGAAAAACTGTTTTTT. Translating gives CASVLREKLFF. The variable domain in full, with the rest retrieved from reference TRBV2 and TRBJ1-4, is EPEVTQTPSHQVTQMGQEVILRCVPISNHLYFYWYRQILGQKVEFLVSFYNNEISEKSEIFDDQFSVERPDGSNFTLKIRSTKLEDSAMYFCASVLREKLFFGSGTQLSVL.

CDR3 sequence (DNA): TGTGCCAGCAGTCCGCACATAACAGGGGGCGCGAAACTGTTTTTT. Protein: CASSPHITGGAKLFF. This chain joins TRBV28 and TRBJ1-4; 9 bases fit TRBD1. Trimming cost V 5 bases and J 11 bases; bases outside gene matches: 12. The CDR3 is 15 amino acids. Germline CDR1 MDHEN, CDR2 SYDVKM.

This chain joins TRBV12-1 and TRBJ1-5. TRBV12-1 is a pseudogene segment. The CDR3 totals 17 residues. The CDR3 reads CASLPDGRGRDNQPQHF. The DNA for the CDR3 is TGTGCCAGCTTGCCCGATGGTCGGGGGCGAGACAATCAGCCCCAGCATTTT.